The subject of this entry is one T cell receptor beta chain. The antigen is undetermined. Deletions cut 0 bases from V and 4 bases from J, with 9 bases between. This CDR3 is built from 14 residues. The germline CDR1 and CDR2 sequences are MGHRA and YSYEKL. This entry belongs to a study of shared clonotypes between healthy human individuals. Across the study: Sampling drew on donors who were two women and three men aged 18 to 49.

Across several immunoSEQ plates, the genomic DNA of each subset was split evenly. As originally analysed: Filtering differed, since immunoSEQ gave only junction sequences and no quality scores. Profiled with immunoSEQ multiplex PCR; TCRdb holds only in-frame clones, not every one. D and trimming come from the DNA, and the V and J calls and clone size come from that table. This sample carries approximately 2.5 million clones, about 92% of them seen once, and the ten largest clones take around 0.14%. Points from the study as a whole: Lower generation probabilities were found for non-shared clonotypes than for those shared by all four donors.

The sample consisted of naive CD4+ T cells sorted from blood. Subset: CD45RA+ positively selected. The chain has TRBV4-1 and TRBJ1-2; D call uncertain. This receptor was identified in a young man in good health. The CDR3 protein is CASSQEVALYGYTF. The CDR3 coding sequence is TGCGCCAGCAGCCAAGAGGTGGCCCTCTATGGCTACACCTTC.